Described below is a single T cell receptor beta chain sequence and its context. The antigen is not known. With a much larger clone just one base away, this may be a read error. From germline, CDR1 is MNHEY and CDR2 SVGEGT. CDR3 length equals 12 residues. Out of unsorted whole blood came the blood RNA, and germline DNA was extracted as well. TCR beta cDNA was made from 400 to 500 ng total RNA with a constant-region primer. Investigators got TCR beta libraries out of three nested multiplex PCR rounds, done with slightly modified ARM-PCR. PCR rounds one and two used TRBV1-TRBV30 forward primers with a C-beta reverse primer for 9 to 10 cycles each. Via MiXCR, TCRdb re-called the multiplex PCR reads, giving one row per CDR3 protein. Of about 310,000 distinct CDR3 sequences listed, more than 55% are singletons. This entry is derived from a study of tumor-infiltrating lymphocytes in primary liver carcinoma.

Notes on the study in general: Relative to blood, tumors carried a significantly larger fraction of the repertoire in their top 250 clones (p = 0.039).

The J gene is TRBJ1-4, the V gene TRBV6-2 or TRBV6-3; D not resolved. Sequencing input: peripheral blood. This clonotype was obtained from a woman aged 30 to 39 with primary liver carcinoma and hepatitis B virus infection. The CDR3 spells CTSSPIDEKLFF. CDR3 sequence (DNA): TGTACCAGCAGCCCTATCGATGAAAAACTGTTTTTT.